The 8 T cell receptor beta chains below all came from one sample that was sequenced in a study of blood T cell repertoires in COVID-19. The protocol was immunoSEQ multiplex PCR, while the TCRdb copy is restricted to in-frame clones and leaves out a portion. The data hold over 200,000 clones, with approximately 80% observed a single time. Sequencing was carried out using peripheral blood. All receptors come from a woman of 80 years or more with active or convalescent COVID-19.

The V and J genes are TRBV6-2 or TRBV6-3 and TRBJ2-1; 7 bases are shared with TRBD2. CDR3 length equals 15 residues. The ends lost 5 bases at V and 4 bases at J; junction bases unmatched: 8. In germline, CDR1 is MNHEY, CDR2 SVGEGT. CDR3 nucleotide sequence: TGTGCCAGCAGTACCCGGGGAGGGGAGTACAATGAGCAGTTCTTC. Protein sequence: CASSTRGGEYNEQFF.

The CDR3 loop is CASKGRGSGNQPQHF. In DNA form, the CDR3 reads TGCGCCAGCAAGGGGCGGGGGTCGGGCAATCAGCCCCAGCATTTT. V gene TRBV5-1 combines with J gene TRBJ1-5; D might be TRBD1 (5 bases). The CDR3 sequence is 15 residues long. Germline CDR1 and CDR2: SGHRS and YFSETQ. The V and J ends lost 6 bases and 2 bases respectively, with 15 bases between them.

This rearrangement joins TRBV5-1 to TRBJ2-2, with 12 bases fitting TRBD2. Germline CDR1 SGHRS, CDR2 YFSETQ. The CDR3 has 14 residues. V was clipped by 10 bases and J by 7 bases; unmatched bases: 8. CDR3 DNA sequence: TGCGCCTCCAGACTAGCGGGAGATTTCGGGGAGCTGTTTTTT. It yields the protein CASRLAGDFGELFF.

V usage is TRBV7-9 and J usage is TRBJ2-7; 8 bases align to TRBD1. CDR3 length: 14 residues. After removal of 4 bases from V and 2 bases from J, the junction contained 4 bases not matched to a gene. Germline lookup yields CDR1 SEHNR and CDR2 FQNEAQ (reference sequence). The CDR3 sequence: CASSSTGGTYEQYF. In DNA form, the CDR3 reads TGTGCCAGCAGCTCTACAGGGGGGACCTACGAGCAGTACTTC.

This clone has at least ten counts. The rearrangement links TRBV4-1 to TRBJ1-1, with 7 bases fitting TRBD1. Per germline, CDR1 MGHRA and CDR2 YSYEKL. CDR3 length: 17 amino acids. V dropped 2 bases and J dropped 5; count of bases not matched to a gene: 14. CDR3 sequence: CASSQPVGGGSSTEAFF. The CDR3 DNA is TGCGCCAGCAGCCAACCGGTAGGGGGCGGTAGTTCTACTGAAGCTTTCTTT.

This clone was seen many times. The chain carries TRBV2 and TRBJ2-3, with 8 bases aligning to TRBD2. The CDR3 contains 14 residues. Germline V gene lookup returns CDR1 SNHLY and CDR2 FYNNEI. J was trimmed by 5 bases and V by 4 bases; bases with no gene match: 5. The CDR3 nucleotides are TGTGCCAGCAGTGTGATTGCGGGAGGAGATACGCAGTATTTT. It is translated as CASSVIAGGDTQYF.

This clone has more than one count but fewer than ten. The gene calls are TRBV30 and TRBJ1-5; no firm D call. V lost 5 bases to trimming and J lost 5 bases, with 13 bases between them. CDR1 and CDR2 (germline): GTSNPN, SVGIG (reference sequence). The length of the CDR3 is 13 residues. The CDR3 is CAWRPGTDQPQHF. The CDR3 nucleotides are TGTGCCTGGCGTCCAGGAACAGATCAGCCCCAGCATTTT.

This clone was counted between two and nine times. The chain links TRBV5-4 to TRBJ2-7, with 7 bases lining up with TRBD2. CDR1 SGHNT and CDR2 YYREEE come from the germline V gene (reference sequence). This CDR3 spans 14 amino acids. Trimming took 4 bases from V and 1 from J; bases not matched to a gene: 5. For the CDR3, the DNA is TGTGCCAGCAGCCCCCCGGGAGGATCCTACGAGCAGTACTTC. This translates into CASSPPGGSYEQYF.